The rows below give T cell receptor beta chains drawn from one sample of a study of blood T cell repertoires in COVID-19. The method was immunoSEQ multiplex PCR; TCRdb's version includes in-frame clones alone and lacks a portion of them. The data contain roughly 140,000 clones, 80% to 90% of them seen just once; the ten biggest clones take up about 3.5%. Input material: peripheral blood. These receptors all stem from a man between 65 and 85 years old with acute or convalescent COVID-19. Both conserved end residues are part of each CDR3. The D gene is left open where the match is weak. The size field is filled for only some rows; it gives once, few, many or a size class.

TGCGCCAGCAGCTTGGACTACCACACCGGGGAGCTGTTTTTT CASSLDYHTGELFF TRBJ2-2 TRBV5-1 . .
TGTGCCAGCAGCTTAACAGGGGCGGGGCCCGGCAATGAGCAGTTCTTC CASSLTGAGPGNEQFF TRBJ2-1 TRBV7-3 . few
TGTGCCAGCAGTTTAGGGGTTGGTGCGGGAGAGCTCAATGAGCAGTTCTTC CASSLGVGAGELNEQFF TRBJ2-1 TRBV27 TRBD2 .
TGTGCCAGCAGGGGGACTAGCGGGACATACTCCTACGAGCAGTACTTC CASRGTSGTYSYEQYF TRBJ2-7 TRBV6-6 TRBD2 .
TGTGCCATCAGTGAGTCCAAGACAGGGGGTAGCTATGGCTACACCTTC CAISESKTGGSYGYTF TRBJ1-2 TRBV10-3 TRBD1 .
TGCGCCAGCAGCCGAACCTGGGACACGTCCTACGAGCAGTACTTC CASSRTWDTSYEQYF TRBJ2-7 TRBV4-3 . .
TGTGCCAGCAGCGGGGACAGCCGGGCGAGTAGGACTGAAGCTTTCTTT CASSGDSRASRTEAFF TRBJ1-1 TRBV5-4 TRBD1 .
TGTGCCAGTAGTATAGGCGGGGCGGTCGGGGAGCTGTTTTTT CASSIGGAVGELFF TRBJ2-2 TRBV19 . .
TGCAGCGTCCCCCTAGCGGGACCTAGCACAGATACGCAGTATTTT CSVPLAGPSTDTQYF TRBJ2-3 TRBV29-1 TRBD2 .
TGTGCCAGCAATGGACAGGGTGTCGAGACCCAGTACTTC CASNGQGVETQYF TRBJ2-5 TRBV28 TRBD1 .
TGTGCCAGCAGCTCCTCGACTAGCTTCCAAGAGACCCAGTACTTC CASSSSTSFQETQYF TRBJ2-5 TRBV5-4 TRBD2 .
TGTGCCTGGAGTGTAATCGGCACCGGGGAGCTGTTTTTT CAWSVIGTGELFF TRBJ2-2 TRBV30 . .
TGTGCCAGCAGCTTATTTGCCCTAGCGGGGATGTACCAAGAGACCCAGTACTTC CASSLFALAGMYQETQYF TRBJ2-5 TRBV13 TRBD2 few
TGTGCCAGCAGCTTCTCCCCTCACGAGCAGTACTTC CASSFSPHEQYF TRBJ2-7 TRBV12-3/TRBV12-4 . .
TGTGCCAGCAGTGAATTGTCCCTAGATGAGCAGTTCTTC CASSELSLDEQFF TRBJ2-1 TRBV2 . .
TGTGCCAGCAGCCGGCAGACTAGCGGAAACACAGATACGCAGTATTTT CASSRQTSGNTDTQYF TRBJ2-3 TRBV3-1/TRBV3-2 TRBD2 .
TGTGCCACCAGCAGACCCATCGGGGAGCTGTTTTTT CATSRPIGELFF TRBJ2-2 TRBV15 . few
TGTGCCAGCAGTCCCCGGGACAGGGGGCTGAAGACTGAAGCTTTCTTT CASSPRDRGLKTEAFF TRBJ1-1 TRBV6-2/TRBV6-3 TRBD1 once
TGTGCCAGCTCACCCCTCCGGGATCCTCCCTACGAGCAGTACTTC CASSPLRDPPYEQYF TRBJ2-7 TRBV18 . .
TGTGCCAGCAGCTCGATAGCGGGGGCCTCCTACGAGCAGTACTTC CASSSIAGASYEQYF TRBJ2-7 TRBV28 TRBD2 .
TGTGCCATCAGTTCCGGGACTAGCGGGAGGGCCACCAATGAGCAGTTCTTC CAISSGTSGRATNEQFF TRBJ2-1 TRBV10-3 TRBD2 .
TGTGCCAGCAGCGTGGGACAGGGGAAAGGCACCTACGAGCAGTACTTC CASSVGQGKGTYEQYF TRBJ2-7 TRBV7-9 TRBD1 .
TGTGCCAGCAGTGTTGACAGGGGAAGAAACACCATATATTTT CASSVDRGRNTIYF TRBJ1-3 TRBV2 TRBD1 .
TGTGCCAGCAGCGTAACCCCAGGGGTCTCTGGAAACACCATATATTTT CASSVTPGVSGNTIYF TRBJ1-3 TRBV5-6 . once
TGTGCCATCAGTATGGACAGGGTCATTCAGCCCCAGCATTTT CAISMDRVIQPQHF TRBJ1-5 TRBV10-3 TRBD1 .
TGTGCCGCCCGGACAGCTAATGAAAAACTGTTTTTT CAARTANEKLFF TRBJ1-4 TRBV6-5 . .
TGTGCCAGCAGCTCAGGACTGATCAATGAAAAACTGTTTTTT CASSSGLINEKLFF TRBJ1-4 TRBV9 . .
TGTGCCACTTCCGGGACAGTACCCACCGGGGAGCTGTTTTTT CATSGTVPTGELFF TRBJ2-2 TRBV10-3 TRBD1 .
TGTGCCAGCAGTTCCTCCCCCCCCGGGACAGGGTATAGCACAGATACGCAGTATTTT CASSSSPPGTGYSTDTQYF TRBJ2-3 TRBV27 TRBD1 .
TGTGCCAGCAGTGGGGGGGTCCAAGAGACCCAGTACTTC CASSGGVQETQYF TRBJ2-5 TRBV2 . .
TGTGCCAGCAGCCAAGATGAAGCTTACGAGCAGTACTTC CASSQDEAYEQYF TRBJ2-7 TRBV3-1/TRBV3-2 . once
TGTGCCAGCAGCATCTCGGAGGTCACCGGGGAGCTGTTTTTT CASSISEVTGELFF TRBJ2-2 TRBV7-9 . .
TGCGCCAGCAGCTTGGGAACTAGCGGGAGAGAGACCCAGTACTTC CASSLGTSGRETQYF TRBJ2-5 TRBV5-1 TRBD2 .
TGTGCCAGCAGTTTACCCGGGACAGGGCCTTCCTACGAGCAGTACTTC CASSLPGTGPSYEQYF TRBJ2-7 TRBV28 TRBD1 .
TGTGCCAGCAGTGAGGACAGGGTACAGGAGACCCAGTACTTC CASSEDRVQETQYF TRBJ2-5 TRBV6-1 TRBD1 .